This T cell receptor beta chain was found in a study of radiation and T cells in renal cell carcinoma. Study-level findings and limits: Without pretreatment biopsies, baseline tumor clonotype presence was undetermined.

Germline CDR1 reads SEHNR; CDR2 reads FQNEAQ (reference sequence). The CDR3 runs 16 residues. Between the trimmed V and J ends, which lost 6 bases and 2 bases, there was a span of 14 bases. This sample's time point: blood 2 weeks post-SBRT. Treatment noted: 15 Gy SBRT to primary tumor, nephrectomy 4 weeks later. After SBRT, blood was collected at 2 and 4 weeks, plus baseline. A word on this clone: Its target is unknown.

Assay used: immunoSEQ multiplex PCR; TCRdb lists only in-frame clones, some missing. This table holds just over 150,000 clones, about nine tenths found once. The chain joins TRBV7-9 to TRBJ2-6; D is ambiguous. Specimen: blood, collected from a patient whose treatment included radiotherapy and nephrectomy. This sequence was found in a woman aged 45-59 years with renal cell carcinoma. The CDR3 region has the DNA TGTGCCAGCAGAAGCCGGGCAGGAACTGGGGCCAACGTCCTGACTTTC. Its translation: CASRSRAGTGANVLTF.